Shown below are 4 T cell receptor beta chains from a single sample sequenced in a study of cytomegalovirus exposure and HLA in healthy donors. The primer mix had 60 Vbeta and 13 Jbeta primers. Measured with immunoSEQ multiplex PCR; TCRdb has only the in-frame clones, and not every one. The sample yields around 90,000 clones, 85% seen once. The source material was PBMCs. These receptors were obtained from a man aged 40-50 years in good health and CMV-seropositive.

A note on this clone: An end of the junction does not agree with germline; a read error may underlie this. CDR3 sequence (DNA): TGTGCCATCAGCCCCCGGGACAGGGGACAAGGGACCCAGTACTTC. It is translated as CAISPRDRGQGTQYF. V usage is TRBV10-3 and J usage is TRBJ2-5; TRBD1 matches 10 bases. The CDR3 length is 15 residues. Germline-derived CDR1 and CDR2 are ENHRY and SYGVKD.

The genes are TRBV5-1 and TRBJ2-2; weak D call: TRBD2 (6 bases). Deletions cut 4 bases from V and 5 bases from J, with 9 bases between. The CDR3 sequence is 13 residues long. Germline V gene data show CDR1 as SGHRS and CDR2 as YFSETQ. In DNA form, the CDR3 reads TGCGCCAGCAGCCCGGAGGGTACCGGGGAGCTGTTTTTT. It translates to CASSPEGTGELFF.

V and J are TRBV28 and TRBJ2-7, with D possibly being TRBD2 (6 bases). The CDR3 contains 15 residues. V shed 7 bases and J shed 0 bases, with 16 bases lying between them. Germline V gives CDR1 MDHEN, CDR2 SYDVKM. CDR3 in amino acids: CASTSPTSSSYEQYF. The CDR3 DNA reads TGTGCCAGCACCTCCCCGACTAGTAGCTCCTACGAGCAGTACTTC.

This clone was recorded once. The rearrangement joins TRBV9 to TRBJ1-5, with D uncertain. CDR1 and CDR2 (germline): SGDLS, YYNGEE. Trimming left V 0 bases short and J 7 bases short, with 11 bases between. The CDR3 extends over 14 amino acids. CDR3 sequence: CASSVGGSGQPQHF. CDR3 nucleotides: TGTGCCAGCAGCGTAGGTGGCAGCGGGCAGCCCCAGCATTTT.